Described below is a single TCR beta chain sequence and its context. The antigen it recognizes is unknown. The input lacks base qualities; no much larger clone sits a single base away. Trimmed from V: 5 bases; trimmed from J: 9 bases; junction bases lacking a gene match: 8. Inclusive of the bounding cysteine and phenylalanine, the CDR3 is 14 residues long. The retained sequence is limited to the CDR3, 42 bases, with the frame set at the first base. The germline V gene supplies CDR1 SGHRS and CDR2 YFSETQ. The record originates from a study of technical replicates of blood from a few donors (dated by TCRdb to 2017 to 2019). The library was generated by the immunoSEQ multiplex PCR assay. Imported from immuneACCESS, the table was reduced by TCRdb to in-frame sequences with V and J called. These copies leave out some clones; in studies compared against another copy, an unresolved V gene accounts for under half, and the cause of the remainder is not known. The sample table shows approximately 50,000 clones, and 95% to 97% are seen once. The top ten hold under 0.45% of the sample.

Sample: T cells isolated from PBMCs. The receptor chain draws on TRBV5-1 and TRBJ2-1; 10 bases in the middle match TRBD1. The sequence was obtained from a human donor in good health. DNA sequence: TGCGCCAGCAGTAAGGGGACAGGGGCCGGTGAGCAGTTCTTC. Protein translation: CASSKGTGAGEQFF.